Following are 4 T cell receptor beta chains from one sample sequenced in a study of blood T cell repertoires in COVID-19. Profiling relied on immunoSEQ multiplex PCR, and the TCRdb table lists in-frame clones only, not all of them. Here the sample spans some 70,000 clones, approximately 80% being singletons. The sequencing input was peripheral blood. These receptors were obtained from a woman aged 65 to 85 with acute or convalescent COVID-19.

This rearrangement joins TRBV28 to TRBJ1-2; no clear D. Trimming removed 2 bases at V and 2 bases at J, with 9 bases between. The CDR3 is made up of 14 amino acids. CDR1 and CDR2 (germline): MDHEN, SYDVKM. The CDR3 protein is CASSLRAGNYGYTF. The DNA for the CDR3 is TGTGCCAGCAGTTTAAGAGCAGGCAACTATGGCTACACCTTC.

This clone was recorded once. This chain uses TRBV7-8 with TRBJ2-7, with 7 bases fitting TRBD2. Germline CDR1 is SGHVS and CDR2 is FQNEAQ. The ends lost 5 bases at V and 4 bases at J; junction bases unmatched: 8. The CDR3 loop spans 14 amino acids. The CDR3 spells CASSQVAGVYEQYF. The CDR3 DNA is TGTGCCAGCAGCCAAGTGGCGGGAGTTTACGAGCAGTACTTC.

The genes are TRBV21-1 and TRBJ1-1; TRBD1, the D gene given by the table, was not confirmed from the DNA. TRBV21-1 is a documented pseudogene. This CDR3 is built from 19 residues. The CDR3 DNA reads TGTGCCAGCAGCAAAAGAGGACAGGGGGCGCGAATGGCGAACACTGAAGCTTTCTTT. It encodes CASSKRGQGARMANTEAFF.

CDR3 loop: CASSSRGNTEAFF. In DNA, the CDR3 is TGTGCCAGCAGTTCCAGGGGGAACACTGAAGCTTTCTTT. The chain couples TRBV28 to TRBJ1-1; possible D gene TRBD1, 6 bases. V lost 4 bases to trimming and J lost 1 base, with 7 bases between them. CDR3 size: 13 residues. Germline V gene data show CDR1 as MDHEN and CDR2 as SYDVKM.